The 25 T cell receptor beta chains presented below share a single source sample, sequenced in a study of blood T cell repertoires in COVID-19. Some clones are missing from TCRdb's copy, which holds only in-frame ones; the method was immunoSEQ multiplex PCR. This sample has more than 15,000 clones, with approximately 88% found just once. Sequencing used peripheral blood. These receptor sequences come from a human donor in a cohort sampled during active COVID-19.

The chain combines TRBV10-1 with TRBJ2-1; TRBD2 matches 8 bases. Germline loops: CDR1 WNHNN, CDR2 SYGVQD (reference sequence). The CDR3 is 15 amino acids. With 5 bases clipped from V and 1 base from J, the junction kept 4 bases outside the gene matches. The CDR3 protein is CASSPGGGSYNEQFF. The CDR3 nucleotides are TGCGCCAGCAGTCCCGGCGGGGGGTCCTACAATGAGCAGTTCTTC.

The chain carries TRBV30 and TRBJ1-2; TRBD1 might be the D (6 bases). The V and J ends lost 7 bases and 8 bases respectively, with 11 bases between them. Germline values: CDR1 GTSNPN, CDR2 SVGIG (reference sequence). There are 10 residues in the CDR3. The CDR3 region is CASDRRGYTF. The DNA of the CDR3 is TGTGCCTCCGACAGGCGAGGCTACACCTTC.

This clone was picked up one time. The V gene is TRBV11-2, the J gene TRBJ2-7, with 13 bases matching TRBD2. CDR1 SGHAT and CDR2 FQNNGV come from the germline V gene. CDR3 size: 17 residues. The J segment lost 6 bases and the V segment lost 4 bases, leaving 12 bases of the junction unmatched. CDR3: CASSSRPGTSGIGEQYF. The CDR3 bases are TGTGCCAGCAGCTCCAGACCCGGGACTAGCGGGATAGGCGAGCAGTACTTC. Variable domain in full (rest from reference TRBV11-2 and TRBJ2-7): EAGVAQSPRYKIIEKRQSVAFWCNPISGHATLYWYQQILGQGPKLLIQFQNNGVVDDSQLPKDRFSAERLKGVDSTLKIQPAKLEDSAVYLCASSSRPGTSGIGEQYFGPGTRLTVT.

The chain has TRBV9 and TRBJ2-1; possible D gene TRBD2, 6 bases. The CDR3 extends over 17 amino acids. Germline CDR1 and CDR2: SGDLS and YYNGEE. With 0 bases removed from V and 2 bases from J, the gap between germline ends came to 15 bases. Written as DNA, the CDR3 is TGTGCCAGCAGCGTAGAGGGTAGCGGCTCGGCCTACAATGAGCAGTTCTTC. This sequence encodes CASSVEGSGSAYNEQFF.

V and J are TRBV5-1 and TRBJ2-1, with D perhaps TRBD2 (5 bases). This CDR3 has 14 amino acids. V was cut by 0 bases and J by 9 bases, with 13 bases left in between. The V gene's germline CDR1 is SGHRS and CDR2 YFSETQ. The CDR3 coding sequence is TGCGCCAGCAGCTTGGGGGAGCACGTAGGTGAGCAGTTCTTC. Translation gives CASSLGEHVGEQFF.

The chain links TRBV6-5 to TRBJ2-7; no reliable D call. The CDR3 covers 14 residues. Germline lookup yields CDR1 MNHEY and CDR2 SVGAGI. Deletions cut 0 bases from V and 5 bases from J, with 11 bases between. DNA of the CDR3: TGTGCCAGCAGTTACTCGGTTGAGGCCGACGAGCAGTACTTC. Translated, it gives CASSYSVEADEQYF.

The J gene is TRBJ2-3, the V gene TRBV6-2 or TRBV6-3; the D gene is possibly TRBD2 (6 bases). CDR3 length: 16 residues. V gave up 4 bases and J gave up 0 bases, with 14 bases separating them. CDR1 and CDR2 from the germline V gene are MNHEY and SVGEGT. CDR3 protein: CASSSYFRESTDTQYF. CDR3 coding DNA: TGTGCCAGCAGTTCCTATTTTCGGGAGAGCACAGATACGCAGTATTTT.

The chain joins TRBV4-1 to TRBJ2-5; 9 bases fit TRBD1. Trimming at V came to 4 bases and at J to 5 bases, leaving 5 bases not matched to a gene. The CDR3 consists of 14 residues. From germline, CDR1 is MGHRA and CDR2 YSYEKL. The CDR3 nucleotides read TGCGCCAGCAGCCTTCGGGACAGGGATGAGACCCAGTACTTC. As protein: CASSLRDRDETQYF.

This clone has only one observation. The rearrangement joins TRBV19 to TRBJ2-1, with 7 bases identical to TRBD1. The J segment lost 6 bases and the V segment lost 5 bases, leaving 4 bases of the junction unmatched. Germline assignment: CDR1 LNHDA and CDR2 SQIVND (reference sequence). The CDR3 spans 13 residues. Here the CDR3 DNA reads TGTGCCAGTAGTCTTCGACAGGGCAATGAGCAGTTCTTC. Protein sequence: CASSLRQGNEQFF.

V is TRBV4-2 and J is TRBJ2-1, with 12 bases matching TRBD2. The V segment lost 0 bases and the J segment 7 bases; nucleotides outside the gene matches: 7. Germline V gene sequence: CDR1 LGHNA, CDR2 YNFKEQ. The length of the CDR3 is 17 residues. CDR3 in amino acids: CASSQDPPTSGRNEQFF. CDR3 bases: TGTGCCAGCAGCCAAGATCCCCCGACTAGCGGGAGAAATGAGCAGTTCTTC.

The chain employs TRBV28 and TRBJ1-1, with 10 bases identical to TRBD1. The CDR3 spans 15 residues. Per the germline V gene, CDR1 is MDHEN and CDR2 is SYDVKM. J lost 5 bases, V lost 4 bases, and 7 bases had no gene match. This chain's CDR3 is CASSYWDRGWTEAFF. The CDR3 coding sequence is TGTGCCAGCAGTTACTGGGACAGGGGTTGGACTGAAGCTTTCTTT.

This clone was seen only once. The rearrangement joins TRBV5-1 to TRBJ2-3; 7 nucleotides line up with TRBD2. The V gene's germline CDR1 is SGHRS and CDR2 YFSETQ. This CDR3 spans 16 amino acids. The V segment lost 1 base and the J segment 1 base; nucleotides outside the gene matches: 6. This CDR3 is CASSLSASGRTDTQYF. The CDR3 DNA is TGCGCCAGCAGCTTGAGCGCTAGCGGCCGCACAGATACGCAGTATTTT.

The chain employs TRBV14 and TRBJ1-1; TRBD1 matches at 7 bases. The CDR3 is made up of 16 amino acids. Germline V gene data show CDR1 as SGHDN and CDR2 as FVKESK. V lost 3 bases and J lost 7; bases outside the gene matches: 14. CDR3 DNA: TGTGCCAGCAGCCACACACCGGGACAGAGAGCCTATGAAGCTTTCTTT. This gives the protein CASSHTPGQRAYEAFF.

The chain links TRBV18 to TRBJ1-5, with 8 bases fitting TRBD1. The CDR3 totals 14 residues. CDR1 and CDR2 from the germline V gene are KGHSH and LQKENI. V was clipped by 3 bases and J by 6 bases; unmatched bases: 4. DNA of the CDR3: TGTGCCAGCTCACCGACAGGGGCCGTTCAGCCCCAGCATTTT. Amino acids: CASSPTGAVQPQHF. The full variable domain, its missing parts supplied by reference TRBV18 and TRBJ1-5, is NAGVMQNPRHLVRRRGQEARLRCSPMKGHSHVYWYRQLPEEGLKFMVYLQKENIIDESGMPKERFSAEFPKEGPSILRIQQVVRGDSAAYFCASSPTGAVQPQHFGDGTRLSIL.

The chain uses TRBV10-3 and TRBJ2-6; no clear D. This CDR3 is 15 amino acids long. Trimming pared 3 bases from V and 0 bases from J, leaving 6 bases between. Germline assignment: CDR1 ENHRY and CDR2 SYGVKD. CDR3 protein: CAISDLVSGANVLTF. CDR3 DNA: TGTGCCATCAGTGATCTAGTCTCTGGGGCCAACGTCCTGACTTTC.

The chain links TRBV3-1 (or the pseudogene TRBV3-2) to TRBJ1-2; 8 nucleotides agree with TRBD1. This CDR3 is 16 amino acids long. Germline V CDR1 and CDR2: LGHDT, YNNKEL (reference sequence). V lost 0 bases, J lost 4 bases, and 7 bases stayed unmatched. The DNA of the CDR3 is TGTGCCAGCAGCCAAGATCCCGGACAGGGATTCTATGGCTACACCTTC. It translates to CASSQDPGQGFYGYTF.

The genes are TRBV11-3 and TRBJ2-1; a possible D gene is TRBD1 (6 bases). From germline, CDR1 is SGHNT and CDR2 YENEEA. The V and J ends lost 4 bases and 6 bases respectively, with 7 bases between them. CDR3 length: 12 amino acids. CDR3 bases: TGTGCCAGCAGCTCGACAGGCAATGAGCAGTTCTTC. Its protein product is CASSSTGNEQFF. The variable domain in full, with the rest retrieved from reference TRBV11-3 and TRBJ2-1, is EAGVVQSPRYKIIEKKQPVAFWCNPISGHNTLYWYLQNLGQGPELLIRYENEEAVDDSQLPKDRFSAERLKGVDSTLKIQPAELGDSAVYLCASSSTGNEQFFGPGTRLTVL.

The rearrangement links TRBV27 to TRBJ1-3, with 7 bases identical to TRBD1. The V gene's germline CDR1 is MNHEY and CDR2 SMNVEV (reference sequence). The CDR3 is 16 residues long. Trimming took 4 bases from V and 14 from J; bases not matched to a gene: 20. CDR3 in amino acids: CASSSRPYGTRQGLYF. In DNA form, the CDR3 reads TGTGCCAGCAGTTCCAGACCCTATGGGACCCGACAGGGTCTATATTTT.

This chain uses TRBV7-3 with TRBJ1-1; D is unresolved. The germline gives CDR1 SGHTA, CDR2 FQGTGA. This CDR3 has 14 residues. Trimming removed 6 bases from V and 5 bases from J, with 16 bases in between. CDR3 DNA: TGTGCCAGCAGTTCTACCCCCCAGGTGACTGAAGCTTTCTTT. Amino acids: CASSSTPQVTEAFF.

The V gene is TRBV27, the J gene TRBJ1-1; D is perhaps TRBD1 (6 bases). CDR1 is MNHEY and CDR2 is SMNVEV in the germline V gene (reference sequence). The CDR3 extends over 15 amino acids. The V end lost 5 bases, the J end lost 1 base, and 14 bases lay between the germline ends. CDR3 DNA: TGTGCCAGCAGTAAAAGGACAGACAGGAACACTGAAGCTTTCTTT. Translation: CASSKRTDRNTEAFF.

On this clone itself: The sample has other DNA sequences that encode this CDR3 too. V is TRBV5-6 and J is TRBJ2-7; 10 nucleotides match TRBD2. The CDR3 has 18 residues. V lost 1 base, J lost 3 bases, and 13 bases stayed unmatched. Germline CDR1 SGHDT, CDR2 YYEEEE. Here the CDR3 DNA reads TGTGCCAGCAGCTTGAGGGCGGATGGAGCGGGAGGGGGCTACGAGCAGTACTTC. It encodes CASSLRADGAGGGYEQYF.

The chain combines TRBV7-3 with TRBJ2-1, with 11 bases lining up with TRBD2. There are 15 residues in the CDR3. Trimming removed 4 bases from V and 4 bases from J; junction bases left unmatched: 3. Germline CDR1 SGHTA, CDR2 FQGTGA. The CDR3 bases are TGTGCCAGCAGCTACTTAGCGGGAGGGTACAATGAGCAGTTCTTC. Amino acids: CASSYLAGGYNEQFF.

The J gene is TRBJ2-6, the V gene TRBV6-5; D unclear. The CDR3 consists of 16 residues. Trimming stripped 3 bases from V and 0 bases from J, with 9 bases between. Germline assignment: CDR1 MNHEY and CDR2 SVGAGI. Here the CDR3 DNA reads TGTGCCAGCAGTTATACCCTGGCCTCTGGGGCCAACGTCCTGACTTTC. Translating gives CASSYTLASGANVLTF.

The chain links TRBV21-1 to TRBJ2-3; TRBD2, the table's D call, lacks a check against the DNA. TRBV21-1 is a pseudogene locus. This CDR3 has 21 residues. CDR3 bases: TGTGCCAGCCCAAGCGGGAGGGCCAGCCCTACTGCCAAGGGGAGTACAGATACGCAGTATTTT. Its translation: CASPSGRASPTAKGSTDTQYF.

This rearrangement joins TRBV2 to TRBJ2-7; D is unclear. The CDR3 has 11 amino acids. Trimming cost V 8 bases and J 3 bases, with 8 bases left between them. Germline loops: CDR1 SNHLY, CDR2 FYNNEI. CDR3 nucleotides: TGTGCCAGCTCCCCCAGCTACGAGCAGTACTTC. Translation gives CASSPSYEQYF.